A selection of T cell receptor beta chains follows, all from one sample in a study of shared clonotypes between healthy human individuals. Clones were sequenced by immunoSEQ multiplex PCR, and TCRdb holds only the in-frame ones, with some missing. In the table there are millions of clones, around 90% of which are singletons. The sequencing input was naive CD4+ T cells sorted from blood. All receptors derive from a man between 18 and 29 years old in good health. The CDR3 runs from the conserved cysteine through the conserved F or W. The D gene is left open where the match is weak. Size is omitted from some rows. Given values are once, few, many or a class for expanded clones.

>TRBD1|15|once|TRBV11-1|TRBJ2-3
TGTGCCAGCAGCTTAGGGCAGGGGGACACAGATACGCAGTATTTT
CASSLGQGDTDTQYF
>-|13|-|TRBV5-6|TRBJ2-7
TGTGCCAGCAGTTATTCTTTGGGGCTCGAGCAGTACTTC
CASSYSLGLEQYF
>-|13|-|TRBV18|TRBJ1-1
TGTGCCAGCTCACCACCGGGGGGGACTGAAGCTTTCTTT
CASSPPGGTEAFF
>-|14|-|TRBV18|TRBJ2-3
TGTGCCAGCGGTCCGACTAGGGCACCAGATACGCAGTATTTT
CASGPTRAPDTQYF
>-|14|-|TRBV18|TRBJ1-1
TGTGCCAGCTCACCACCCACGGGGGGCACTGAAGCTTTCTTT
CASSPPTGGTEAFF
>-|17|-|TRBV5-1|TRBJ2-3
TGCGCCAGCAGCTTGGTCAAGGGGGCGGGAGTTGCAGATACGCAGTATTTT
CASSLVKGAGVADTQYF
>-|13|-|TRBV4-3|TRBJ2-7
TGCGCCAGCAGCCAAGGGACCGAATACGAGCAGTACTTC
CASSQGTEYEQYF
>TRBD1|14|-|TRBV5-6|TRBJ2-1
TGTGCCAGCAGCTTAGCACCTACAGGGGATGAGCAGTTCTTC
CASSLAPTGDEQFF
>-|13|-|TRBV7-8|TRBJ2-3
TGTGCCAGCAGCTTAGCGAAGGTCGATACGCAGTATTTT
CASSLAKVDTQYF
>-|15|-|TRBV2|TRBJ1-6
TGTGCCAGCAGTGATAACTGGGGCGGGAATTCACCCCTCCACTTT
CASSDNWGGNSPLHF
>TRBD1|14|once|TRBV30|TRBJ2-2
TGTGCCTGGAAGGACAGGGGATACACCGGGGAGCTGTTTTTT
CAWKDRGYTGELFF
>-|12|once|TRBV30|TRBJ2-5
TGTGCCTGGAGTAGAGGTGGGGAGACCCAGTACTTC
CAWSRGGETQYF
>TRBD1|14|-|TRBV6-1|TRBJ1-6
TGTGCCAGCAGCGGACAGGGATATAATTCACCCCTCCACTTT
CASSGQGYNSPLHF
>-|13|-|TRBV5-6|TRBJ1-1
TGTGCCAGCACCCGGAGAGAAAACACTGAAGCTTTCTTT
CASTRRENTEAFF
>TRBD2|17|-|TRBV5-1|TRBJ2-2
TGCGCCAGCAGCTCCCGACTAGCGGGGTCGAACACCGGGGAGCTGTTTTTT
CASSSRLAGSNTGELFF
>-|14|-|TRBV7-2|TRBJ2-5
TGTGCCAGCAGCTTTTACGGGGCCCAAGAGACCCAGTACTTC
CASSFYGAQETQYF
>-|13|-|TRBV19|TRBJ1-5
TGTGCCAGTAGCCAGGGTATCAATCAGCCCCAGCATTTT
CASSQGINQPQHF
>TRBD1|15|-|TRBV4-1|TRBJ2-1
TGCGCCAGCAGCCTTCCGGGACAGGGGGTGAATGAGCAGTTCTTC
CASSLPGQGVNEQFF
>-|13|few|TRBV7-9|TRBJ1-2
TGTGCCAGCAGCTCCCAGGGAATCTATGGCTACACCTTC
CASSSQGIYGYTF
>TRBD1|15|-|TRBV5-4|TRBJ1-4
TGTGCCAGCAGCCTAACAGGGGCAACTAATGAAAAACTGTTTTTT
CASSLTGATNEKLFF
>TRBD2|15|-|TRBV7-9|TRBJ2-3
TGTGCCAGCAGCTTTTCGGGGGGTAGCACAGATACGCAGTATTTT
CASSFSGGSTDTQYF
>-|15|-|TRBV5-6|TRBJ2-2
TGTGCCAGCAGCTTCTTGGACAGATACACCGGGGAGCTGTTTTTT
CASSFLDRYTGELFF
>TRBD1|14|-|TRBV7-2|TRBJ1-1
TGTGCCAGCAGCTTAGGGACAGGGGTCACTGAAGCTTTCTTT
CASSLGTGVTEAFF
>-|16|-|TRBV18|TRBJ2-5
TGTGCCAGCTCACCGCTCCCCACCAAAGCCCAAGAGACCCAGTACTTC
CASSPLPTKAQETQYF
>-|14|-|TRBV10-1|TRBJ1-6
TGCGCCAGCAGTCGGGCCCCGAGGGGTTCACCCCTCCACTTT
CASSRAPRGSPLHF
>-|13|-|TRBV5-6|TRBJ2-7
TGTGCCAGCAGCTTGGCAACAGGCTACGAGCAGTACTTC
CASSLATGYEQYF
>-|12|-|TRBV7-9|TRBJ1-2
TGTGCCAGCAGCACGACCGATTATGGCTACACCTTC
CASSTTDYGYTF
>-|15|-|TRBV21-1|TRBJ1-2
TGTGCCAGCAGCAAAGCGGTACAGCACTCCTATGGCTACACCTTC
CASSKAVQHSYGYTF
>TRBD1|15|-|TRBV7-8|TRBJ1-3
TGTGCCAGCAGCTCGTCAGGGGGCTCTGGAAACACCATATATTTT
CASSSSGGSGNTIYF
>-|17|-|TRBV19|TRBJ2-3
TGTGCCAGTAGTATAGGGGCTGGGGTAATTAGCACAGATACGCAGTATTTT
CASSIGAGVISTDTQYF
>-|14|-|TRBV15|TRBJ2-5
TGTGCCACCACCCGGGATCGAATTAAAGAGACCCAGTACTTC
CATTRDRIKETQYF
>TRBD2|17|-|TRBV5-1|TRBJ2-3
TGCGCCAGCAGCTTGGAGGGCGCGGGGGGCCGCACAGATACGCAGTATTTT
CASSLEGAGGRTDTQYF
>-|13|once|TRBV5-1|TRBJ1-1
TGCGCCAGCAGCATGACAGAGAACACTGAAGCTTTCTTT
CASSMTENTEAFF
>-|13|-|TRBV6-5|TRBJ2-7
TGTGCCAGCAGTTTCCGGGACACAAGGGAGCAGTACTTC
CASSFRDTREQYF